One and the same sample provided the 19 T cell receptor beta chains below, sequenced in a study of PD-1 blockade in classical Hodgkin lymphoma. Brentuximab vedotin exposure varied among the patients, all of whom had relapsed after autologous stem cell transplantation. Using immunoSEQ multiplex PCR, the repertoire was profiled, and TCRdb retains in-frame clones only, with some absent. The data show about 58,000 clones, 70% to 90% seen once. The material sequenced was peripheral blood mononuclear cells (PBMCs), taken before the second cycle of nivolumab. Source of these receptors: a human donor with classical Hodgkin lymphoma.

The rearrangement uses TRBV4-1 and TRBJ1-1; tentatively, D is TRBD1 (6 bases). The germline V gene has CDR1 MGHRA and CDR2 YSYEKL. The V gene lost 2 bases and the J gene lost 3 bases, with 13 bases spanning the gap. This CDR3 is built from 15 residues. The CDR3 sequence: CASSQPQGRDTEAFF. Here the CDR3 DNA reads TGCGCCAGCAGCCAACCCCAGGGGCGGGACACTGAAGCTTTCTTT.

V and J are TRBV28 and TRBJ1-1, with D unclear. The CDR3 extends over 13 amino acids. Between the trimmed V and J ends, which lost 3 bases and 8 bases, there was a span of 13 bases. Germline CDR1 is MDHEN and CDR2 is SYDVKM. This chain's CDR3 is CASSFERRSEAFF. The CDR3 region has the DNA TGTGCCAGCAGTTTTGAGCGGCGGTCCGAAGCTTTCTTT.

The chain joins TRBV11-2 to TRBJ1-5, with TRBD1 matching 9 bases. This CDR3 is 16 amino acids long. Unmatched junction bases numbered 9, after V lost 1 base and J lost 8 bases. From germline, CDR1 is SGHAT and CDR2 FQNNGV. This CDR3 is CASSLVGQGMPEPQHF. CDR3 sequence (DNA): TGTGCCAGCAGCTTAGTGGGACAGGGAATGCCAGAGCCCCAGCATTTT.

The chain combines TRBV5-1 with TRBJ2-5, with 10 bases identical to TRBD1. Germline assignment: CDR1 SGHRS and CDR2 YFSETQ. The CDR3 is 16 residues long. J lost 4 bases, V lost 4 bases, and 10 bases had no gene match. As DNA, the CDR3 is TGCGCCAGCAGCCGACCCGGGACAGGGGTTTCAGAGACCCAGTACTTC. This sequence encodes CASSRPGTGVSETQYF.

This rearrangement joins TRBV7-9 to TRBJ1-2, with 10 bases matching TRBD1. CDR3 size: 16 residues. CDR1 and CDR2 (germline): SEHNR, FQNEAQ (reference sequence). J was trimmed by 4 bases and V by 2 bases; bases with no gene match: 7. Here the CDR3 DNA reads TGTGCCAGCAGCTTATTACTGGACAGGGGGAGCTATGGCTACACCTTC. It is translated as CASSLLLDRGSYGYTF.

CDR3 loop: CAWSVGSPGHEQYF. The DNA for the CDR3 is TGTGCCTGGAGTGTTGGATCGCCGGGCCACGAGCAGTACTTC. The gene calls are TRBV30 and TRBJ2-7; D gene unclear. Germline CDR1 is GTSNPN and CDR2 is SVGIG (reference sequence). Trimming took 0 bases from V and 5 from J, leaving 14 bases between them. CDR3 length: 14 amino acids.

The rearrangement links TRBV19 to TRBJ1-5; D gene unclear. The V gene lost 5 bases and the J gene lost 1 base, with 15 bases spanning the gap. Germline loops: CDR1 LNHDA, CDR2 SQIVND (reference sequence). This CDR3 has 16 residues. The CDR3 loop reads CASSFQLGPSNQPQHF. The CDR3 nucleotides read TGTGCCAGTAGTTTCCAACTCGGACCGAGCAATCAGCCCCAGCATTTT.

This clone was observed a few times. The gene calls are TRBV5-1 and TRBJ1-1, with 7 bases lining up with TRBD1. The CDR3 is 15 residues long. Germline assignment: CDR1 SGHRS and CDR2 YFSETQ. V gave up 0 bases and J gave up 6 bases; unmatched junction bases: 8. The CDR3 loop reads CASSLGQGSGAEAFF. CDR3 nucleotide sequence: TGCGCCAGCAGCTTGGGACAGGGTAGCGGAGCTGAAGCTTTCTTT.

J is TRBJ1-5 and V is TRBV19, with D uncertain. Germline V gene lookup returns CDR1 LNHDA and CDR2 SQIVND (reference sequence). The length of the CDR3 is 17 residues. Trimming cost V 4 bases and J 3 bases, with 19 bases left between them. This CDR3 is CASSTISLGGFNQPQHF. The CDR3 nucleotides are TGTGCCAGTAGTACCATTTCGTTGGGCGGATTCAATCAGCCCCAGCATTTT.

V gene TRBV6-5 combines with J gene TRBJ1-6; TRBD1 matches 9 bases. V lost 4 bases to trimming and J lost 7 bases; unmatched junction nucleotides: 2. Germline CDR1 reads MNHEY; CDR2 reads SVGAGI. The CDR3 sequence is 14 residues long. The CDR3 spells CASSSGQGNSPLHF. The DNA for the CDR3 is TGTGCCAGCAGTTCAGGACAGGGGAATTCACCCCTCCACTTT.

This sequence joins TRBV5-1 and TRBJ2-2; weak D call: TRBD1 (5 bases). The CDR3 totals 15 residues. Germline CDR1 is SGHRS and CDR2 is YFSETQ. V was clipped by 0 bases and J by 0 bases, with 6 bases between them. The chain's CDR3 is CASSLAGSNTGELFF. CDR3 DNA: TGCGCCAGCAGCTTGGCAGGGTCGAACACCGGGGAGCTGTTTTTT.

This chain connects TRBV5-1 to TRBJ2-5; D is tentatively TRBD1 or TRBD2 (5 bases each). The CDR3 length is 15 residues. Germline CDR1 SGHRS, CDR2 YFSETQ. Trimming removed 4 bases at V and 7 bases at J, with 20 bases between. For the CDR3, the DNA is TGCGCCAGCAGCCTGGGGGTGACGGGGAAGGTGACCCAGTACTTC. This translates into CASSLGVTGKVTQYF.

V and J are TRBV5-4 and TRBJ1-3; maybe TRBD1 (5 bases). Trimming stripped 4 bases from V and 1 base from J, with 15 bases between. This CDR3 region has 16 residues. Germline CDR1 SGHNT, CDR2 YYREEE (reference sequence). CDR3 in amino acids: CASSPNAGTSGNTIYF. The CDR3 DNA is TGTGCCAGCAGCCCCAACGCCGGGACTTCTGGAAACACCATATATTTT.

This rearrangement joins TRBV5-1 to TRBJ2-5, with 10 bases matching TRBD1. This CDR3 has 14 amino acids. Germline CDR1 SGHRS, CDR2 YFSETQ. V shed 4 bases and J 3 bases; nucleotides not matched to a gene: 3. This CDR3 is CASSRGTGEETQYF. The DNA for the CDR3 is TGCGCCAGCAGCCGGGGGACAGGGGAAGAGACCCAGTACTTC.

In DNA form, the CDR3 reads TGCGCCAGCAGCTTGGCCGGGACAGGAGCATCCTACGAGCAGTACTTC. This sequence encodes CASSLAGTGASYEQYF. The V and J genes are TRBV5-1 and TRBJ2-7; 8 bases match TRBD1. Germline CDR1 SGHRS, CDR2 YFSETQ. The trim removed 0 bases at V and 1 base at J, leaving 6 bases unmatched. This CDR3 region has 16 residues.

The CDR3 loop reads CASSETGVYGYTF. CDR3 in DNA: TGCGCCAGCAGCGAGACAGGAGTCTATGGCTACACCTTC. The genes are TRBV5-1 and TRBJ1-2; perhaps TRBD1 as D (6 bases). Germline CDR1 is SGHRS and CDR2 is YFSETQ. The CDR3 is 13 amino acids. V shed 4 bases and J shed 4 bases, with 11 bases lying between them.

This sequence joins TRBV5-1 and TRBJ1-4, with TRBD1 matching 8 bases. The length of the CDR3 is 14 residues. Trimming removed 5 bases from V and 7 bases from J; junction bases left unmatched: 7. The V gene's germline CDR1 is SGHRS and CDR2 YFSETQ. CDR3 sequence reads: CASRVQGVSEKLFF. In nucleotides, the CDR3 is TGCGCCAGCAGGGTACAGGGGGTTTCTGAAAAACTGTTTTTT.

This clone was seen only a few times. This chain links TRBV7-2 with TRBJ1-5; TRBD1 aligns across 7 bases. Germline CDR1 SGHTA, CDR2 FQGNSA. The CDR3 runs 14 residues. Losses at the gene ends were 5 bases for V and 7 bases for J; bases not matched to a gene: 8. CDR3 residues: CASSGRQGSQPQHF. For the CDR3, the DNA is TGTGCCAGCAGCGGGAGACAGGGTTCGCAGCCCCAGCATTTT.

The count of this clone is one. The chain uses TRBV5-1 and TRBJ2-2; unclear D gene. V was shortened by 0 bases and J by 11 bases, with 8 bases between the two germline ends. The CDR3 contains 12 residues. The germline CDR1 and CDR2 sequences are SGHRS and YFSETQ. In DNA, the CDR3 is TGCGCCAGCAGCTTGGAAGGCGGTGAGCTGTTTTTT. Its protein product is CASSLEGGELFF.